These T cell receptor beta chains were read from a single sample in a study of shared clonotypes between healthy human individuals. The method was immunoSEQ multiplex PCR; TCRdb's version includes in-frame clones alone and lacks a portion of them. The repertoire holds millions of clones, about 95% seen once, with around 1.1% in the top ten. The sample was naive CD8+ T cells sorted from blood. Every receptor here comes from a man between 18 and 35 years old in good health. CDR3s include the opening cysteine and the closing phenylalanine or tryptophan. A D gene is named only where the DNA matches it firmly. Clone size, where shown, is once, few, many, or a class for clones that have expanded.

j_gene: TRBJ1-3; v_gene: TRBV4-1; abundance: NA; d_gene: NA; len: 14; CDR3nt: TGCGCCAGCAGCCAAGAATCAGGTTACAACACCATATATTTT; CDR3aa: CASSQESGYNTIYF
j_gene: TRBJ2-3; v_gene: TRBV6-5; abundance: NA; d_gene: TRBD2; len: 15; CDR3nt: TGTGCCAGCAGACTAGCGGGAGTGTTTACAGATACGCAGTATTTT; CDR3aa: CASRLAGVFTDTQYF
j_gene: TRBJ1-6; v_gene: TRBV10-1; abundance: NA; d_gene: NA; len: 14; CDR3nt: TGCGCCAGCAGTGAGGACCAGGAGGGCTCACCCCTCCACTTT; CDR3aa: CASSEDQEGSPLHF
j_gene: TRBJ2-7; v_gene: TRBV27; abundance: NA; d_gene: NA; len: 16; CDR3nt: TGTGCCAGCAGTCCCTCGGCAGGACCAAGCTCCTACGAGCAGTACTTC; CDR3aa: CASSPSAGPSSYEQYF
j_gene: TRBJ2-5; v_gene: TRBV5-1; abundance: NA; d_gene: TRBD2; len: 18; CDR3nt: TGCGCCAGCAGCTTGCCTTTTGGACTAGCCCAAGGGCAAGAGACCCAGTACTTC; CDR3aa: CASSLPFGLAQGQETQYF
j_gene: TRBJ1-2; v_gene: TRBV29-1; abundance: NA; d_gene: NA; len: 12; CDR3nt: TGCAGCGCTTTTACGGACGCCGGGGGCTACACCTTC; CDR3aa: CSAFTDAGGYTF
j_gene: TRBJ2-1; v_gene: TRBV9; abundance: NA; d_gene: NA; len: 13; CDR3nt: TGTGCCAGCAGCCTAAACGAAATATATGAGCAGTTCTTC; CDR3aa: CASSLNEIYEQFF
j_gene: TRBJ2-7; v_gene: TRBV7-9; abundance: NA; d_gene: TRBD1; len: 14; CDR3nt: TGTGCCAGCAGCTCCGGGACAGGAAGGTACGAGCAGTACTTC; CDR3aa: CASSSGTGRYEQYF
j_gene: TRBJ1-5; v_gene: TRBV27; abundance: NA; d_gene: NA; len: 13; CDR3nt: TGTGCCAGCAGTTTAGTTCTATGGGGTCCCCAGCATTTT; CDR3aa: CASSLVLWGPQHF
j_gene: TRBJ2-3; v_gene: TRBV5-4; abundance: NA; d_gene: NA; len: 12; CDR3nt: TGTGCCAGCAGCTTCGGGACAGATACGCAGTATTTT; CDR3aa: CASSFGTDTQYF
j_gene: TRBJ2-2; v_gene: TRBV11-2; abundance: once; d_gene: NA; len: 15; CDR3nt: TGTGCCAGCAGCCCGGGGGGCTCGAACACCGGGGAGCTGTTTTTT; CDR3aa: CASSPGGSNTGELFF
j_gene: TRBJ2-4; v_gene: TRBV28; abundance: NA; d_gene: NA; len: 13; CDR3nt: TGTGCCAGCAGTTTTAGGGCCGCGAACATTCAGTACTTC; CDR3aa: CASSFRAANIQYF
j_gene: TRBJ2-1; v_gene: TRBV27; abundance: NA; d_gene: TRBD2; len: 16; CDR3nt: TGTGCCAGCAGTTTGACTAGCGGGAGTACCTACAATGAGCAGTTCTTC; CDR3aa: CASSLTSGSTYNEQFF
j_gene: TRBJ2-3; v_gene: TRBV7-9; abundance: NA; d_gene: TRBD2; len: 16; CDR3nt: TGTGCCAGCAGCGCACCTCTGGGGGGGGACACAGATACGCAGTATTTT; CDR3aa: CASSAPLGGDTDTQYF
j_gene: TRBJ1-2; v_gene: TRBV15; abundance: NA; d_gene: NA; len: 13; CDR3nt: TGTGCCACCAGCGAGGGAGGGGACTATGGCTACACCTTC; CDR3aa: CATSEGGDYGYTF
j_gene: TRBJ2-3; v_gene: TRBV5-1; abundance: NA; d_gene: NA; len: 16; CDR3nt: TGCGCCAGCAGCTTGTTAGGACAGCTTTTCACAGATACGCAGTATTTT; CDR3aa: CASSLLGQLFTDTQYF
j_gene: TRBJ2-1; v_gene: TRBV5-4; abundance: NA; d_gene: NA; len: 13; CDR3nt: TGTGCCAGCAGCTCCGGGATCTCGAATGAGCAGTTCTTC; CDR3aa: CASSSGISNEQFF
j_gene: TRBJ1-2; v_gene: TRBV7-9; abundance: NA; d_gene: TRBD1; len: 18; CDR3nt: TGTGCCAGCAGCTTAGTAGGGGGACAGGGTCCAGCTAACTATGGCTACACCTTC; CDR3aa: CASSLVGGQGPANYGYTF
j_gene: TRBJ1-2; v_gene: TRBV28; abundance: NA; d_gene: NA; len: 15; CDR3nt: TGTGCCAGCAGTTTACGAGGGTCCCCGGGGGATGGCTACACCTTC; CDR3aa: CASSLRGSPGDGYTF
j_gene: TRBJ2-2; v_gene: TRBV6-5; abundance: NA; d_gene: NA; len: 14; CDR3nt: TGTGCCAGCAGCTACGGCCTCAACACCGGGGAGCTGTTTTTT; CDR3aa: CASSYGLNTGELFF
j_gene: TRBJ2-7; v_gene: TRBV5-1; abundance: NA; d_gene: TRBD2; len: 15; CDR3nt: TGCGCCAGCAGCTTGGATGGGACTAGTACTTACGAGCAGTACTTC; CDR3aa: CASSLDGTSTYEQYF
j_gene: TRBJ1-5; v_gene: TRBV5-4; abundance: few; d_gene: TRBD1; len: 15; CDR3nt: TGTGCCAGCAGCGCGGGACAGGGAAGCAATCAGCCCCAGCATTTT; CDR3aa: CASSAGQGSNQPQHF
j_gene: TRBJ1-2; v_gene: TRBV7-9; abundance: NA; d_gene: TRBD1; len: 17; CDR3nt: TGTGCCAGCAGCCCTGGACAGGGGATGGGATCTAACTATGGCTACACCTTC; CDR3aa: CASSPGQGMGSNYGYTF
j_gene: TRBJ1-2; v_gene: TRBV11-2; abundance: NA; d_gene: NA; len: 12; CDR3nt: TGTGCCAGCAGCTCCGCGGGAAGCGGCTACACCTTC; CDR3aa: CASSSAGSGYTF
j_gene: TRBJ2-7; v_gene: TRBV28; abundance: NA; d_gene: NA; len: 15; CDR3nt: TGTGCCAGCAGTTACCGGGGCTTAAGCTCCTACGAGCAGTACTTC; CDR3aa: CASSYRGLSSYEQYF
j_gene: TRBJ2-3; v_gene: TRBV5-6; abundance: NA; d_gene: NA; len: 15; CDR3nt: TGTGCCAGCAGCCTACGGACGGATAACACAGATACGCAGTATTTT; CDR3aa: CASSLRTDNTDTQYF
j_gene: TRBJ2-7; v_gene: TRBV4-1; abundance: NA; d_gene: TRBD1; len: 15; CDR3nt: TGCGCCAGCAGCCAAGTAACAGGGGGTTTCTACGAGCAGTACTTC; CDR3aa: CASSQVTGGFYEQYF
j_gene: TRBJ1-5; v_gene: TRBV2; abundance: once; d_gene: TRBD1; len: 14; CDR3nt: TGTGCCAGCAGCGGACAGGGCAATGGTCAGCCCCAGCATTTT; CDR3aa: CASSGQGNGQPQHF
j_gene: TRBJ1-2; v_gene: TRBV4-1; abundance: NA; d_gene: NA; len: 16; CDR3nt: TGCGCCAGCAGCCAAGAGAGCGTGGACGGATACTATGGCTACACCTTC; CDR3aa: CASSQESVDGYYGYTF
j_gene: TRBJ2-1; v_gene: TRBV11-2; abundance: NA; d_gene: NA; len: 11; CDR3nt: TGTGCCAGCAGCTTATTGAATGAGCAGTTCTTC; CDR3aa: CASSLLNEQFF
j_gene: TRBJ2-5; v_gene: TRBV28; abundance: NA; d_gene: NA; len: 16; CDR3nt: TGTGCCAGCAGACAAGGCCCTGACGCTCCACTGGAGACCCAGTACTTC; CDR3aa: CASRQGPDAPLETQYF
j_gene: TRBJ1-2; v_gene: TRBV9; abundance: NA; d_gene: NA; len: 14; CDR3nt: TGTGCCAGCAGCGCGCTCTCAGGGAACTATGGCTACACCTTC; CDR3aa: CASSALSGNYGYTF
j_gene: TRBJ2-5; v_gene: TRBV6-5; abundance: NA; d_gene: TRBD1; len: 15; CDR3nt: TGTGCCAGCAGTTACTCAGCAGGGGGCACAAAGACCCAGTACTTC; CDR3aa: CASSYSAGGTKTQYF
j_gene: TRBJ1-5; v_gene: TRBV5-6; abundance: NA; d_gene: NA; len: 13; CDR3nt: TGTGCCAGCAGCTCTGGCGGGGATCAGCCCCAGCATTTT; CDR3aa: CASSSGGDQPQHF
j_gene: TRBJ2-7; v_gene: TRBV6-1; abundance: once; d_gene: NA; len: 16; CDR3nt: TGTGCCAGCAGTGAATGGGGAGTGGACACCTCCTACGAGCAGTACTTC; CDR3aa: CASSEWGVDTSYEQYF
j_gene: TRBJ2-7; v_gene: TRBV19; abundance: once; d_gene: TRBD1; len: 13; CDR3nt: TGTGCCAGCAGGGACAGCCTCTCCTACGAGCAGTACTTC; CDR3aa: CASRDSLSYEQYF
j_gene: TRBJ2-5; v_gene: TRBV9; abundance: NA; d_gene: TRBD1; len: 19; CDR3nt: TGTGCCAGCAGCGCGCCTTTGGGACAGGGGGAGTCCCTCCAAGAGACCCAGTACTTC; CDR3aa: CASSAPLGQGESLQETQYF
j_gene: TRBJ2-7; v_gene: TRBV6-6; abundance: NA; d_gene: NA; len: 12; CDR3nt: TGTGCCAGCAAGCGGCAAACTTACGAGCAGTACTTC; CDR3aa: CASKRQTYEQYF
j_gene: TRBJ2-7; v_gene: TRBV27; abundance: NA; d_gene: TRBD1; len: 14; CDR3nt: TGTGCCACTCAAGCCGGGACAGGGCTTTACGAGCAGTACTTC; CDR3aa: CATQAGTGLYEQYF
j_gene: TRBJ2-7; v_gene: TRBV7-9; abundance: NA; d_gene: NA; len: 13; CDR3nt: TGTGCCAGCAGCTTTGAAGGGGGATACGAGCAGTACTTC; CDR3aa: CASSFEGGYEQYF
j_gene: TRBJ2-3; v_gene: TRBV5-6; abundance: NA; d_gene: TRBD2; len: 15; CDR3nt: TGTGCCAGCAGCCCCGCGGGAGGGAGCACAGATACGCAGTATTTT; CDR3aa: CASSPAGGSTDTQYF
j_gene: TRBJ2-7; v_gene: TRBV27; abundance: NA; d_gene: NA; len: 13; CDR3nt: TGTGCCAGCAGTCCCCATGGCTCCTACGAGCAGTACTTC; CDR3aa: CASSPHGSYEQYF
j_gene: TRBJ1-5; v_gene: TRBV30; abundance: NA; d_gene: NA; len: 16; CDR3nt: TGTGCCTGGAGTACACAGGGTCCTGTAGGCAATCAGCCCCAGCATTTT; CDR3aa: CAWSTQGPVGNQPQHF
j_gene: TRBJ2-1; v_gene: TRBV9; abundance: NA; d_gene: NA; len: 11; CDR3nt: TGTGCCAGCAGCGTAGATCATGAGCAGTTCTTC; CDR3aa: CASSVDHEQFF
j_gene: TRBJ2-7; v_gene: TRBV4-1; abundance: NA; d_gene: NA; len: 16; CDR3nt: TGCGCCAGCAGCCAAGATGGGGTAGGGGGTCTCTACGAGCAGTACTTC; CDR3aa: CASSQDGVGGLYEQYF
j_gene: TRBJ2-1; v_gene: TRBV29-1; abundance: NA; d_gene: TRBD1; len: 15; CDR3nt: TGCAGCGTGGTGGGACAGGTTAGCTCCTACAATGAGCAGTTCTTC; CDR3aa: CSVVGQVSSYNEQFF
j_gene: TRBJ2-5; v_gene: TRBV5-1; abundance: NA; d_gene: TRBD1; len: 14; CDR3nt: TGCGCCAGCAGCCCGGGACAGGGAGGGGAGACCCAGTACTTC; CDR3aa: CASSPGQGGETQYF
j_gene: TRBJ2-5; v_gene: TRBV7-2; abundance: NA; d_gene: TRBD1; len: 15; CDR3nt: TGTGCCAGCGGGGGACAGGTAGCTTGGGTGGAGACCCAGTACTTC; CDR3aa: CASGGQVAWVETQYF
j_gene: TRBJ2-5; v_gene: TRBV5-6; abundance: NA; d_gene: NA; len: 14; CDR3nt: TGTGCCAGCAGCGCCCTGGAAGTTCAAGAGACCCAGTACTTC; CDR3aa: CASSALEVQETQYF
j_gene: TRBJ2-1; v_gene: TRBV27; abundance: NA; d_gene: NA; len: 16; CDR3nt: TGTGCCAGCAGTCCCTCCGCCGGGCAAGCTTACAATGAGCAGTTCTTC; CDR3aa: CASSPSAGQAYNEQFF
j_gene: TRBJ1-5; v_gene: TRBV6-1; abundance: NA; d_gene: TRBD1; len: 16; CDR3nt: TGTGCCAGCAGTGAATTAGCGACAGGGGGAAATCAGCCCCAGCATTTT; CDR3aa: CASSELATGGNQPQHF
j_gene: TRBJ2-7; v_gene: TRBV4-1; abundance: NA; d_gene: NA; len: 14; CDR3nt: TGCGCCAGCAGCCCGGAGCGGAACCGCTACGAGCAGTACTTC; CDR3aa: CASSPERNRYEQYF
j_gene: TRBJ2-2; v_gene: TRBV6-1; abundance: NA; d_gene: NA; len: 17; CDR3nt: TGTGCCAGCAGTGAAGCGCTTCACAGTAGGAACACCGGGGAGCTGTTTTTT; CDR3aa: CASSEALHSRNTGELFF
j_gene: TRBJ2-7; v_gene: TRBV11-2; abundance: NA; d_gene: NA; len: 14; CDR3nt: TGTGCCAGCAGCTTAGGGGGGGGCACCTACGAGCAGTACTTC; CDR3aa: CASSLGGGTYEQYF
j_gene: TRBJ1-1; v_gene: TRBV13; abundance: NA; d_gene: NA; len: 15; CDR3nt: TGTGCCACCCTAGGGACGGAAGACCCGAACACTGAAGCTTTCTTT; CDR3aa: CATLGTEDPNTEAFF
j_gene: TRBJ1-2; v_gene: TRBV29-1; abundance: NA; d_gene: TRBD1; len: 13; CDR3nt: TGCAGCGTTGATATTGGGACAGCCTATGGCTACACCTTC; CDR3aa: CSVDIGTAYGYTF
j_gene: TRBJ1-1; v_gene: TRBV6-1; abundance: once; d_gene: NA; len: 14; CDR3nt: TGTGCCAGCAGTGAATCAGGGAGGAACACTGAAGCTTTCTTT; CDR3aa: CASSESGRNTEAFF
j_gene: TRBJ2-7; v_gene: TRBV18; abundance: once; d_gene: NA; len: 16; CDR3nt: TGTGCCAGCTCACCCCCGGATAACCGTGGCGGGTACGAGCAGTACTTC; CDR3aa: CASSPPDNRGGYEQYF
j_gene: TRBJ2-2; v_gene: TRBV11-3; abundance: NA; d_gene: NA; len: 15; CDR3nt: TGTGCCAGCAGCTTAGTAAGGGGCGGAACCGGGGAGCTGTTTTTT; CDR3aa: CASSLVRGGTGELFF
j_gene: TRBJ2-3; v_gene: TRBV7-8; abundance: once; d_gene: NA; len: 13; CDR3nt: TGTGCCAGCAGCCCCCAAAGCACAGATACGCAGTATTTT; CDR3aa: CASSPQSTDTQYF